The 17 T cell receptor beta chains listed next were all sequenced from one sample in a study of T cell responses to AZD1222 COVID-19 vaccine. Libraries were prepared by immunoSEQ multiplex PCR; TCRdb keeps only in-frame clonotypes and omits some of them. The sample has under 140,000 clones; approximately 90% are singletons. The specimen comprised peripheral blood, sampled on day 0 of AZD1222 vaccination. Receptors were obtained from an adult in good health.

J is TRBJ1-6 and V is TRBV28; D gene ambiguous. The V gene's germline CDR1 is MDHEN and CDR2 SYDVKM. V lost 6 bases and J 7 bases, leaving 16 bases between the germline ends. The CDR3 is 15 amino acids. CDR3 region: CASRLPGLQNSPLHF. The CDR3 bases are TGTGCCAGCAGGCTACCCGGGCTTCAAAATTCACCCCTCCACTTT. The whole variable domain, filled in from reference TRBV28 and TRBJ1-6, reads DVKVTQSSRYLVKRTGEKVFLECVQDMDHENMFWYRQDPGLGLRLIYFSYDVKMKEKGDIPEGYSVSREKKERFSLILESASTNQTSMYLCASRLPGLQNSPLHFGNGTRLTVT.

V gene TRBV5-1 combines with J gene TRBJ1-1; the match to TRBD1 covers 8 bases. Unmatched junction bases numbered 6, after V lost 0 bases and J lost 8 bases. Germline loops: CDR1 SGHRS, CDR2 YFSETQ. The CDR3 is made up of 14 amino acids. Here the CDR3 DNA reads TGCGCCAGCAGCTTGGACAGGGGGAAAAAGGAAGCTTTCTTT. It codes for CASSLDRGKKEAFF.

V usage is TRBV6-5 and J usage is TRBJ2-7, with TRBD1 matching over 9 bases. The V segment lost 1 base and the J segment 7 bases; nucleotides outside the gene matches: 8. CDR3 length equals 15 residues. Germline V gene lookup returns CDR1 MNHEY and CDR2 SVGAGI. The CDR3: CASSYYDRGIWEQYF. CDR3 sequence (DNA): TGTGCCAGCAGTTACTACGACAGGGGGATATGGGAGCAGTACTTC.

The V gene is TRBV20-1, the J gene TRBJ2-7; 9 bases line up with TRBD2. Germline V gene data show CDR1 as DFQATT and CDR2 as SNEGSKA (reference sequence). This CDR3 contains 15 residues. The ends lost 6 bases at V and 0 bases at J; junction bases unmatched: 9. The CDR3 region has the DNA TGCAGTGCCAGTCGCGGGCGGGGGGGCTCCTACGAGCAGTACTTC. Protein product: CSASRGRGGSYEQYF.

The chain couples TRBV28 to TRBJ2-3; 8 nucleotides line up with TRBD1. V lost 8 bases, J lost 9 bases, and 4 bases stayed unmatched. The CDR3 is made up of 11 amino acids. The germline gives CDR1 MDHEN, CDR2 SYDVKM. CDR3 in DNA: TGTGCCAGCGGACAGGGATGGACGCAGTATTTT. It encodes CASGQGWTQYF.

The genes are TRBV4-1 and TRBJ1-6; possibly TRBD1 for D (5 bases). The CDR3 consists of 15 residues. Germline V gene lookup returns CDR1 MGHRA and CDR2 YSYEKL. Trimming removed 1 base from V and 6 bases from J, with 10 bases in between. CDR3 loop: CASSQGSQGNSPLHF. DNA of the CDR3: TGCGCCAGCAGCCAAGGATCCCAGGGTAATTCACCCCTCCACTTT.

In its sample, this clone was seen once. V and J are TRBV7-9 and TRBJ1-4; D unclear. With 4 bases removed from V and 8 bases from J, the gap between germline ends came to 14 bases. Germline loops: CDR1 SEHNR, CDR2 FQNEAQ (reference sequence). The CDR3 consists of 14 residues. CDR3 bases: TGTGCCAGCAGCTCTACGGGCCGCAGCGAAAAACTGTTTTTT. Its protein is CASSSTGRSEKLFF.

The chain combines TRBV19 with TRBJ1-1; D gene uncertain. This CDR3 contains 14 residues. Germline loops: CDR1 LNHDA, CDR2 SQIVND (reference sequence). Trimming removed 6 bases from V and 1 base from J, with 12 bases in between. CDR3 nucleotide sequence: TGTGCCAGTAGGCAACAGACGGGGAACACTGAAGCTTTCTTT. Encoded protein: CASRQQTGNTEAFF.

The genes are TRBV5-8 and TRBJ2-6; D ambiguous. Germline V gene sequence: CDR1 SGHTS, CDR2 YDEGEE. This CDR3 has 17 amino acids. The V end lost 1 base, the J end lost 0 bases, and 11 bases lay between the germline ends. This chain's CDR3 is CASSLPLDNSGANVLTF. In DNA form, the CDR3 reads TGTGCCAGCAGCTTGCCCCTGGATAACTCTGGGGCCAACGTCCTGACTTTC. Using reference TRBV5-8 and TRBJ2-6 for the parts outside the CDR3, the full variable domain is EAGVTQSPTHLIKTRGQQATLRCSPISGHTSVYWYQQALGLGLQFLLWYDEGEERNRGNFPPRFSGRQFPNYSSELNVNALELEDSALYLCASSLPLDNSGANVLTFGAGSRLTVL.

The chain uses TRBV5-3 and TRBJ2-7, with D unclear. TRBV5-3 is known as an ORF, though its function is uncertain. This CDR3 is built from 16 residues. V lost 2 bases, J lost 3 bases, and 18 bases lay in between. CDR3 nucleotides: TGTGCCAGAAGCTTTAAAAAAAAGATGGTAGTCTACGAGCAGTACTTC. It encodes CARSFKKKMVVYEQYF.

The chain has TRBV10-1 and TRBJ1-5; D not certain. V lost 6 bases and J lost 0, with 9 bases in between. Germline values: CDR1 WNHNN, CDR2 SYGVQD (reference sequence). This CDR3 region has 14 residues. CDR3 protein: CASRYTNSNQPQHF. Here the CDR3 DNA reads TGCGCCAGCAGGTACACGAATAGCAATCAGCCCCAGCATTTT.

V is TRBV19 and J is TRBJ2-7; either TRBD1 or TRBD2 may fit D (5 bases each). The CDR3 is 11 residues long. The V gene lost 8 bases and the J gene lost 6 bases, with 11 bases spanning the gap. CDR1 and CDR2 from the germline V gene are LNHDA and SQIVND (reference sequence). In DNA form, the CDR3 reads TGTGCCAGTGGGACGGCTCTCGAGCAGTACTTC. Its translation is CASGTALEQYF.

The rearrangement links TRBV5-1 to TRBJ2-1, with 8 bases fitting TRBD2. J lost 2 bases, V lost 3 bases, and 7 bases had no gene match. In germline, CDR1 is SGHRS, CDR2 YFSETQ. The CDR3 spans 16 residues. The CDR3 reads CASSSDSGDPYNEQFF. The CDR3 nucleotides are TGCGCCAGCAGCTCCGATAGCGGGGACCCCTACAATGAGCAGTTCTTC.

This chain joins TRBV11-2 and TRBJ2-1, with 7 bases lining up with TRBD1. CDR3 length: 15 amino acids. V gave up 5 bases and J gave up 0 bases; unmatched junction bases: 4. The germline CDR1 and CDR2 sequences are SGHAT and FQNNGV. DNA of the CDR3: TGTGCCAGCAGCCCGTGGGACAGCTCCTACAATGAGCAGTTCTTC. Its protein product is CASSPWDSSYNEQFF.

The chain couples TRBV12-3 or TRBV12-4 to TRBJ2-1, with D perhaps matching TRBD2 (5 bases). This CDR3 spans 13 amino acids. The V end was cut by 3 bases, the J end by 5 bases, with 8 bases between. CDR3 nucleotide sequence: TGTGCCAGCAGTTTCGAGGGCCACAATGAGCAGTTCTTC. It codes for CASSFEGHNEQFF.

The chain is built from TRBV7-2 and TRBJ1-1, with unresolved D. Trimming removed 8 bases at V and 0 bases at J, with 10 bases between. The CDR3 totals 13 residues. Germline-derived CDR1 and CDR2 are SGHTA and FQGNSA. DNA for the CDR3: TGTGCCAGCGGCGCGGGTTTGAACACTGAAGCTTTCTTT. Translated, it gives CASGAGLNTEAFF. Full variable domain (missing parts from reference TRBV7-2 and TRBJ1-1): GAGVSQSPSNKVTEKGKDVELRCDPISGHTALYWYRQSLGQGLEFLIYFQGNSAPDKSGLPSDRFSAERTGGSVSTLTIQRTQQEDSAVYLCASGAGLNTEAFFGQGTRLTVV.

The V and J genes are TRBV21-1 and TRBJ2-5; TRBD1 was called by the table and not checked on the DNA. TRBV21-1 is recorded as a pseudogene. CDR3 size: 14 residues. The CDR3 protein is CASSNRRTEETQYF. For the CDR3, the DNA is TGTGCCAGCAGCAATAGGCGGACAGAAGAGACCCAGTACTTC.